These 30 T cell receptor beta chains share one sample of origin, sequenced in a study of cytomegalovirus exposure and HLA in healthy donors. A multiplex PCR was run with 60 Vbeta primers and 13 Jbeta primers. Sequenced by immunoSEQ multiplex PCR; TCRdb stores in-frame clones only, minus some. The data contain fewer than 120,000 clones, more than 65% of them singletons. Sequencing was carried out using PBMCs. Receptor source: a man aged 30 to 45 in good health and CMV-seropositive.

CDR3 amino acids: CASSVGAGGYEQYF. DNA for the CDR3: TGTGCCAGCAGCGTAGGCGCCGGGGGGTACGAGCAGTACTTC. V usage is TRBV9 and J usage is TRBJ2-7; 7 bases agree with TRBD2. The CDR3 is 14 amino acids. CDR1 SGDLS and CDR2 YYNGEE come from the germline V gene. Trimming cost V 0 bases and J 4 bases; bases outside gene matches: 4.

V gene TRBV5-5 combines with J gene TRBJ1-2; 8 nucleotides line up with TRBD1. The junction had 9 bases not matched to a gene; V was cut back by 0 bases and J by 2 bases. CDR1 is SGHKS and CDR2 is YYEKEE in the germline V gene (reference sequence). The CDR3 runs 17 residues. The CDR3 spells CASSLAPTGALNYGYTF. The CDR3 DNA sequence: TGTGCCAGCAGCTTGGCCCCGACAGGGGCCTTAAACTATGGCTACACCTTC. The complete variable domain, with remaining parts taken from reference TRBV5-5 and TRBJ1-2, reads DAGVTQSPTHLIKTRGQQVTLRCSPISGHKSVSWYQQVLGQGPQFIFQYYEKEERGRGNFPDRFSARQFPNYSSELNVNALLLGDSALYLCASSLAPTGALNYGYTFGSGTRLTVV.

As concerns this clone: An end of the junction differs from the germline gene, which may be a read error. V usage is TRBV6-6 and J usage is TRBJ2-5; the D gene is possibly TRBD2 (5 bases). Germline values: CDR1 MNHNY, CDR2 SVGAGI (reference sequence). This CDR3 contains 12 residues. The CDR3 loop is CASSKAPGLLHF. In DNA, the CDR3 is TGTGCCAGCAGTAAGGCACCGGGATTGTTACACTTC.

This clone was observed a few times. The rearrangement joins TRBV30 to TRBJ2-3, with 8 bases matching TRBD2. The ends lost 3 bases at V and 3 bases at J; junction bases unmatched: 11. The CDR3 is 16 residues long. From germline, CDR1 is GTSNPN and CDR2 SVGIG (reference sequence). DNA for the CDR3: TGTGCCTGGAGGGGCATAGCGGGGCCAACTACAGATACGCAGTATTTT. Amino acids: CAWRGIAGPTTDTQYF.

This chain links TRBV5-1 with TRBJ2-5; the match to TRBD2 covers 8 bases. Germline CDR1 is SGHRS and CDR2 is YFSETQ. J was trimmed by 1 base and V by 2 bases; bases with no gene match: 4. This CDR3 has 15 amino acids. The CDR3 spells CASSLAGAPQETQYF. Here the CDR3 DNA reads TGCGCCAGCAGCTTAGCGGGGGCCCCCCAAGAGACCCAGTACTTC.

The chain carries TRBV4-3 and TRBJ2-3, with 9 positions matching TRBD2. Germline V CDR1 and CDR2: LGHNA, YSLEER. The CDR3 runs to 14 residues. V was pared by 4 bases and J by 5 bases, with 4 bases of the junction left unmatched. The CDR3 sequence is CASSRGLAKDTQYF. CDR3 DNA: TGCGCCAGCAGCCGAGGACTAGCGAAAGATACGCAGTATTTT.

The CDR3 region is CASSPNGRNTEAFF. The CDR3 region has the DNA TGTGCCAGCAGCCCGAATGGGCGGAACACTGAAGCTTTCTTT. The chain carries TRBV7-3 and TRBJ1-1, with D unresolved. Germline-derived CDR1 and CDR2 are SGHTA and FQGTGA. The CDR3 has 14 residues. V was pared by 5 bases and J by 1 base, with 11 bases between. The full variable domain, with the rest looked up from reference TRBV7-3 and TRBJ1-1, is GAGVSQTPSNKVTEKGKYVELRCDPISGHTALYWYRQSLGQGPEFLIYFQGTGAADDSGLPNDRFFAVRPEGSVSTLKIQRTERGDSAVYLCASSPNGRNTEAFFGQGTRLTVV.

The table lists this clone with a few counts. The chain carries TRBV7-9 and TRBJ1-2; D is unresolved. This CDR3 has 13 amino acids. CDR1 is SEHNR, CDR2 FQNEAQ, per germline (reference sequence). Trimming left V 4 bases short and J 3 bases short, with 9 bases between. CDR3 DNA: TGTGCCAGCAGCTCCCTCAACTACTATGGCTACACCTTC. Translating gives CASSSLNYYGYTF.

The DNA of the CDR3 is TGTGCCAGCAGGGTCGGGACAGGGTTCGGCGAGCAGTACTTC. It is translated as CASRVGTGFGEQYF. The rearrangement links TRBV2 to TRBJ2-7, with 9 bases matching TRBD1. V shed 6 bases, J shed 6 bases, and the junction held 9 bases outside the gene matches. Looked up from germline, CDR1 is SNHLY and CDR2 is FYNNEI. The CDR3 runs to 14 residues.

The chain joins TRBV6-5 to TRBJ2-1; 7 nucleotides match TRBD2. Trimming removed 6 bases from V and 7 bases from J; junction bases left unmatched: 12. This CDR3 contains 15 residues. The V gene's germline CDR1 is MNHEY and CDR2 SVGAGI. CDR3 amino acids: CASRDGGGIVNEQFF. The CDR3 nucleotides read TGTGCCAGCAGAGATGGCGGGGGTATAGTGAATGAGCAGTTCTTC.

The rearrangement links TRBV13 to TRBJ2-5; a weak D match, TRBD1 (5 bases). This CDR3 region has 16 residues. Per the germline V gene, CDR1 is PRHDT and CDR2 is FYEKMQ (reference sequence). Trimming took 5 bases from V and 1 from J, leaving 17 bases between them. The CDR3 sequence: CASSPPETAIQETQYF. The CDR3 coding sequence is TGTGCCAGCAGCCCCCCTGAGACAGCTATCCAAGAGACCCAGTACTTC.

This chain links TRBV19 with TRBJ2-2, with TRBD1 matching over 9 bases. The germline gives CDR1 LNHDA, CDR2 SQIVND (reference sequence). The CDR3 runs to 16 residues. V shed 1 base and J 6 bases; nucleotides not matched to a gene: 6. The CDR3 nucleotides read TGTGCCAGTAGTATAGGTTGGACAGGGGCGGCCGGGGAGCTGTTTTTT. Translation gives CASSIGWTGAAGELFF. Variable domain in full (rest from reference TRBV19 and TRBJ2-2): DGGITQSPKYLFRKEGQNVTLSCEQNLNHDAMYWYRQDPGQGLRLIYYSQIVNDFQKGDIAEGYSVSREKKESFPLTVTSAQKNPTAFYLCASSIGWTGAAGELFFGEGSRLTVL.

V gene TRBV15 combines with J gene TRBJ2-7; 13 nucleotides agree with TRBD2. After removal of 3 bases from V and 4 bases from J, the junction contained 3 bases not matched to a gene. The CDR3 runs to 15 residues. Per germline, CDR1 LNHNV and CDR2 YYDKDF (reference sequence). The CDR3: CATSSMTSGGYEQYF. The CDR3 region has the DNA TGTGCCACCAGCAGTATGACTAGCGGGGGGTACGAGCAGTACTTC.

This clone has only one observation. CDR3 protein: CASSQVNSETYEQYF. The CDR3, as DNA: TGTGCCAGCAGCCAAGTGAACAGTGAAACCTACGAGCAGTACTTC. The rearrangement joins TRBV4-2 to TRBJ2-7; D gene unclear. This CDR3 has 15 amino acids. Trimming took 1 base from V and 2 from J, leaving 12 bases between them. Germline CDR1 is LGHNA and CDR2 is YNFKEQ.

The gene calls are TRBV15 and TRBJ2-5; 8 nucleotides match TRBD1. Germline-derived CDR1 and CDR2 are LNHNV and YYDKDF (reference sequence). V was pared by 0 bases and J by 4 bases, with 7 bases of the junction left unmatched. The length of the CDR3 is 16 residues. In DNA, the CDR3 is TGTGCCACCAGCAGAGATTGGATACAGGGGGTAGAGACCCAGTACTTC. It is translated as CATSRDWIQGVETQYF.

The V gene is TRBV2, the J gene TRBJ2-7; 9 nucleotides align to TRBD1. The ends lost 8 bases at V and 3 bases at J; junction bases unmatched: 5. The CDR3 is made up of 13 amino acids. Germline loops: CDR1 SNHLY, CDR2 FYNNEI. CDR3 residues: CASVRDRVYEQYF. The CDR3 coding sequence is TGTGCCAGCGTAAGGGACAGGGTCTACGAGCAGTACTTC.

This rearrangement joins TRBV18 to TRBJ2-5; 10 positions match TRBD2. Germline V gene data show CDR1 as KGHSH and CDR2 as LQKENI. This CDR3 region has 14 residues. The ends lost 6 bases at V and 2 bases at J; junction bases unmatched: 3. CDR3 residues: CASSKLAGQETQYF. In DNA form, the CDR3 reads TGTGCCAGCTCGAAACTAGCGGGGCAAGAGACCCAGTACTTC.

This clone was found a few times. The gene calls are TRBV5-8 and TRBJ1-1; TRBD1 matches 8 bases. V lost 4 bases, J lost 1 base, and 6 bases stayed unmatched. Germline lookup yields CDR1 SGHTS and CDR2 YDEGEE. The CDR3 consists of 15 residues. Written as DNA, the CDR3 is TGTGCCAGCAGCCCCCGGGGGACAGGGAACACTGAAGCTTTCTTT. Encoded protein: CASSPRGTGNTEAFF. Using reference TRBV5-8 and TRBJ1-1 for the parts outside the CDR3, the full variable domain is EAGVTQSPTHLIKTRGQQATLRCSPISGHTSVYWYQQALGLGLQFLLWYDEGEERNRGNFPPRFSGRQFPNYSSELNVNALELEDSALYLCASSPRGTGNTEAFFGQGTRLTVV.

The V call is TRBV7-3, the J call TRBJ2-1; 7 bases agree with TRBD2. Per germline, CDR1 SGHTA and CDR2 FQGTGA. The CDR3 is made up of 15 amino acids. J lost 5 bases, V lost 2 bases, and 6 bases had no gene match. CDR3: CASSLRRGTHNEQFF. The CDR3, as DNA: TGTGCCAGCAGCTTACGGCGGGGGACCCACAATGAGCAGTTCTTC.

The chain uses TRBV6-6 and TRBJ1-4, with D unclear. Germline V gives CDR1 MNHNY, CDR2 SVGAGI (reference sequence). The CDR3 totals 12 residues. The V end lost 0 bases, the J end lost 7 bases, and 3 bases lay between the germline ends. CDR3 loop: CASSYSSEKLFF. Here the CDR3 DNA reads TGTGCCAGCAGTTACTCGAGTGAAAAACTGTTTTTT.

The chain links TRBV18 to TRBJ1-1, with 9 bases matching TRBD1. CDR1 is KGHSH and CDR2 is LQKENI in the germline V gene. Unmatched junction bases numbered 10, after V lost 8 bases and J lost 3 bases. The CDR3 consists of 15 residues. In nucleotides, the CDR3 is TGTGCCAGCCAAGATACAGGGGGCTGGTACACTGAAGCTTTCTTT. It yields the protein CASQDTGGWYTEAFF.

Of note for this clone: Other DNA sequences of this sample code for an identical CDR3. V usage is TRBV7-8 and J usage is TRBJ1-2, with D possibly being TRBD1 (5 bases). Germline lookup yields CDR1 SGHVS and CDR2 FQNEAQ. V lost 5 bases to trimming and J lost 2 bases, with 15 bases between them. The CDR3 runs 15 residues. The CDR3 DNA follows: TGTGCCAGCAGCGCACGACCCACAGGAAACTATGGCTACACCTTC. This encodes CASSARPTGNYGYTF. Combining the CDR3 with reference TRBV7-8 and TRBJ1-2 gives the whole variable domain GAGVSQSPRYKVAKRGQDVALRCDPISGHVSLFWYQQALGQGPEFLTYFQNEAQLDKSGLPSDRFFAERPEGSVSTLKIQRTQQEDSAVYLCASSARPTGNYGYTFGSGTRLTVV.

The chain links TRBV2 to TRBJ1-5, with TRBD1 identical over 10 bases. J gave up 5 bases and V 4 bases, and 8 bases lay outside the gene matches. The CDR3 runs 16 residues. Looked up from germline, CDR1 is SNHLY and CDR2 is FYNNEI. The CDR3 loop reads CASSGQTGQGDQPQHF. In nucleotides, the CDR3 is TGTGCCAGCAGTGGCCAAACCGGACAGGGGGATCAGCCCCAGCATTTT.

V gene TRBV5-1 combines with J gene TRBJ1-3; D is ambiguous. Germline loops: CDR1 SGHRS, CDR2 YFSETQ. Trimming took off 0 bases at V and 0 bases at J, with 4 bases between the two ends. The CDR3 is made up of 14 amino acids. CDR3 sequence reads: CASSLDGSGNTIYF. The CDR3 bases are TGCGCCAGCAGCTTGGACGGCTCTGGAAACACCATATATTTT.

The chain uses TRBV7-8 and TRBJ2-4; tentative D call: TRBD1 (6 bases). This CDR3 comprises 14 residues. The germline V and J ends were trimmed by 3 bases and 8 bases, with 14 bases remaining between them. Germline V gives CDR1 SGHVS, CDR2 FQNEAQ. The CDR3 sequence: CASSLESGDDIQYF. CDR3 DNA sequence: TGTGCCAGCAGCTTGGAGTCAGGGGATGACATTCAGTACTTC. Together with reference TRBV7-8 and TRBJ2-4, the CDR3 gives the full variable domain: GAGVSQSPRYKVAKRGQDVALRCDPISGHVSLFWYQQALGQGPEFLTYFQNEAQLDKSGLPSDRFFAERPEGSVSTLKIQRTQQEDSAVYLCASSLESGDDIQYFGAGTRLSVL.

The CDR3 sequence: CASGLVLGRQGKYYEQYF. CDR3 sequence (DNA): TGTGCTAGTGGTTTGGTACTGGGCCGACAGGGGAAATACTACGAGCAGTACTTC. The J gene is TRBJ2-7, the V gene TRBV12-5; TRBD1 agrees at 8 bases. From germline, CDR1 is LGHNT and CDR2 FRNRAP. Trimming at V came to 0 bases and at J to 3 bases, leaving 13 bases not matched to a gene. The CDR3 sequence is 18 residues long.

CDR3 in amino acids: CASSAGRGRSPLHF. The CDR3 bases are TGTGCCAGCAGTGCGGGCAGGGGAAGGTCACCCCTCCACTTT. The chain has TRBV6-1 and TRBJ1-6, with D perhaps matching TRBD1 (6 bases). CDR1 is MNHNS and CDR2 is SASEGT in the germline V gene. V lost 4 bases to trimming and J lost 10 bases, with 14 bases between them. CDR3 length: 14 amino acids.

This rearrangement joins TRBV14 to TRBJ2-7, with D unclear. Trimming cost V 5 bases and J 1 base, with 12 bases left between them. The CDR3 covers 14 residues. The germline CDR1 and CDR2 sequences are SGHDN and FVKESK. Here the CDR3 reads CASSSITESYEQYF. The CDR3 DNA sequence: TGTGCCAGCAGCTCCATAACTGAGTCCTACGAGCAGTACTTC. The whole variable domain, remainder taken from reference TRBV14 and TRBJ2-7, is EAGVTQFPSHSVIEKGQTVTLRCDPISGHDNLYWYRRVMGKEIKFLLHFVKESKQDESGMPNNRFLAERTGGTYSTLKVQPAELEDSGVYFCASSSITESYEQYFGPGTRLTVT.

The V call is TRBV18, the J call TRBJ2-7; 9 bases fit TRBD2. CDR3 size: 15 residues. Germline lookup yields CDR1 KGHSH and CDR2 LQKENI. The V and J ends lost 2 bases and 2 bases, in that order; junction bases with no gene match: 4. In DNA form, the CDR3 reads TGTGCCAGCTCACCAGGTAGCGGGGGAACCTACGAGCAGTACTTC. It specifies CASSPGSGGTYEQYF. Full variable domain (outside the CDR3, taken from reference TRBV18 and TRBJ2-7): NAGVMQNPRHLVRRRGQEARLRCSPMKGHSHVYWYRQLPEEGLKFMVYLQKENIIDESGMPKERFSAEFPKEGPSILRIQQVVRGDSAAYFCASSPGSGGTYEQYFGPGTRLTVT.

V is TRBV5-4 and J is TRBJ2-3, with D possibly TRBD1 on 6 matching bases. This CDR3 is built from 15 residues. Between the trimmed V and J ends, which lost 0 bases and 4 bases, there was a span of 12 bases. Germline values: CDR1 SGHNT, CDR2 YYREEE (reference sequence). The CDR3 loop reads CASSLGGQSADTQYF. CDR3 coding DNA: TGTGCCAGCAGCTTGGGGGGGCAATCGGCAGATACGCAGTATTTT.